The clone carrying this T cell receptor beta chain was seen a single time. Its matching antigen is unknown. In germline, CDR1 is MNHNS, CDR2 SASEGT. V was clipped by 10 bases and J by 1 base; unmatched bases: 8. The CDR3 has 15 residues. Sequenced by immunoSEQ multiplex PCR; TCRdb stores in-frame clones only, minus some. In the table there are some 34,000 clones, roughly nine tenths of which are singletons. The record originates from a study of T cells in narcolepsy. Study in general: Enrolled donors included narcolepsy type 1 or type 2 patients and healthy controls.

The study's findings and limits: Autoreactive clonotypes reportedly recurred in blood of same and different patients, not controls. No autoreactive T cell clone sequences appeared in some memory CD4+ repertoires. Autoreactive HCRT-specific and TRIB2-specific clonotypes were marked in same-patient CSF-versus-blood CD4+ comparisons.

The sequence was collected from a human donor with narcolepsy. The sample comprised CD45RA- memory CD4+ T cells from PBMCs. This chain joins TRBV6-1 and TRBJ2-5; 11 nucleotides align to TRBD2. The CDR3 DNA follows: TGTGCCACCTCGACTAGCGGGGCAGCCCAAGAGACCCAGTACTTC. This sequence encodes CATSTSGAAQETQYF.